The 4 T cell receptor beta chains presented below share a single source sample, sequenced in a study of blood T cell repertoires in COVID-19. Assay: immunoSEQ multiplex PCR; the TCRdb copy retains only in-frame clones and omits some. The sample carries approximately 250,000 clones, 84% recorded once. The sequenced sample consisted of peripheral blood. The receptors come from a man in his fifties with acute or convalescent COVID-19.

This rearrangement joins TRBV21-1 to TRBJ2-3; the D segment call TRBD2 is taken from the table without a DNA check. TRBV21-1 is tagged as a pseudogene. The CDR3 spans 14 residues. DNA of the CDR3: TGTGCCAGCAGTAACCGGGAGAGCACAGATACGCAGTATTTT. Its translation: CASSNRESTDTQYF.

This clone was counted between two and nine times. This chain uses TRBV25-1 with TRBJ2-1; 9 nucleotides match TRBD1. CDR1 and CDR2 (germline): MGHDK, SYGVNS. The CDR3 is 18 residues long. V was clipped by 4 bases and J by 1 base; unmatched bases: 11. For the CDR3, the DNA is TGTGCCAGCAGTGGGGTCGGGACAGGGTTTTGGTCCTACAATGAGCAGTTCTTC. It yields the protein CASSGVGTGFWSYNEQFF.

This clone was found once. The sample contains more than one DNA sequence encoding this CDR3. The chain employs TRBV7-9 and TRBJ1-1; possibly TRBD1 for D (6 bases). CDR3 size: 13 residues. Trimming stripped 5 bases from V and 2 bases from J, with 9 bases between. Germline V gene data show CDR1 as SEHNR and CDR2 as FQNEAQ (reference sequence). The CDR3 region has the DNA TGTGCCAGCAGCCTGGACAGTAACACTGAAGCTTTCTTT. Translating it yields CASSLDSNTEAFF. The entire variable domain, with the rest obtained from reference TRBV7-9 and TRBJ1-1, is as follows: DTGVSQNPRHKITKRGQNVTFRCDPISEHNRLYWYRQTLGQGPEFLTYFQNEAQLEKSRLLSDRFSAERPKGSFSTLEIQRTEQGDSAMYLCASSLDSNTEAFFGQGTRLTVV.

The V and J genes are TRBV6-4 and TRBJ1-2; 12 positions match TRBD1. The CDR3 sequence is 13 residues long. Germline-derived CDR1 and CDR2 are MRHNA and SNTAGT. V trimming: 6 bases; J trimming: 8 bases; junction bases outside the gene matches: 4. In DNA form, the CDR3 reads TGTGCCAGCAGGGCCGGGACAGGGGGCGGCTACACCTTC. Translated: CASRAGTGGGYTF.